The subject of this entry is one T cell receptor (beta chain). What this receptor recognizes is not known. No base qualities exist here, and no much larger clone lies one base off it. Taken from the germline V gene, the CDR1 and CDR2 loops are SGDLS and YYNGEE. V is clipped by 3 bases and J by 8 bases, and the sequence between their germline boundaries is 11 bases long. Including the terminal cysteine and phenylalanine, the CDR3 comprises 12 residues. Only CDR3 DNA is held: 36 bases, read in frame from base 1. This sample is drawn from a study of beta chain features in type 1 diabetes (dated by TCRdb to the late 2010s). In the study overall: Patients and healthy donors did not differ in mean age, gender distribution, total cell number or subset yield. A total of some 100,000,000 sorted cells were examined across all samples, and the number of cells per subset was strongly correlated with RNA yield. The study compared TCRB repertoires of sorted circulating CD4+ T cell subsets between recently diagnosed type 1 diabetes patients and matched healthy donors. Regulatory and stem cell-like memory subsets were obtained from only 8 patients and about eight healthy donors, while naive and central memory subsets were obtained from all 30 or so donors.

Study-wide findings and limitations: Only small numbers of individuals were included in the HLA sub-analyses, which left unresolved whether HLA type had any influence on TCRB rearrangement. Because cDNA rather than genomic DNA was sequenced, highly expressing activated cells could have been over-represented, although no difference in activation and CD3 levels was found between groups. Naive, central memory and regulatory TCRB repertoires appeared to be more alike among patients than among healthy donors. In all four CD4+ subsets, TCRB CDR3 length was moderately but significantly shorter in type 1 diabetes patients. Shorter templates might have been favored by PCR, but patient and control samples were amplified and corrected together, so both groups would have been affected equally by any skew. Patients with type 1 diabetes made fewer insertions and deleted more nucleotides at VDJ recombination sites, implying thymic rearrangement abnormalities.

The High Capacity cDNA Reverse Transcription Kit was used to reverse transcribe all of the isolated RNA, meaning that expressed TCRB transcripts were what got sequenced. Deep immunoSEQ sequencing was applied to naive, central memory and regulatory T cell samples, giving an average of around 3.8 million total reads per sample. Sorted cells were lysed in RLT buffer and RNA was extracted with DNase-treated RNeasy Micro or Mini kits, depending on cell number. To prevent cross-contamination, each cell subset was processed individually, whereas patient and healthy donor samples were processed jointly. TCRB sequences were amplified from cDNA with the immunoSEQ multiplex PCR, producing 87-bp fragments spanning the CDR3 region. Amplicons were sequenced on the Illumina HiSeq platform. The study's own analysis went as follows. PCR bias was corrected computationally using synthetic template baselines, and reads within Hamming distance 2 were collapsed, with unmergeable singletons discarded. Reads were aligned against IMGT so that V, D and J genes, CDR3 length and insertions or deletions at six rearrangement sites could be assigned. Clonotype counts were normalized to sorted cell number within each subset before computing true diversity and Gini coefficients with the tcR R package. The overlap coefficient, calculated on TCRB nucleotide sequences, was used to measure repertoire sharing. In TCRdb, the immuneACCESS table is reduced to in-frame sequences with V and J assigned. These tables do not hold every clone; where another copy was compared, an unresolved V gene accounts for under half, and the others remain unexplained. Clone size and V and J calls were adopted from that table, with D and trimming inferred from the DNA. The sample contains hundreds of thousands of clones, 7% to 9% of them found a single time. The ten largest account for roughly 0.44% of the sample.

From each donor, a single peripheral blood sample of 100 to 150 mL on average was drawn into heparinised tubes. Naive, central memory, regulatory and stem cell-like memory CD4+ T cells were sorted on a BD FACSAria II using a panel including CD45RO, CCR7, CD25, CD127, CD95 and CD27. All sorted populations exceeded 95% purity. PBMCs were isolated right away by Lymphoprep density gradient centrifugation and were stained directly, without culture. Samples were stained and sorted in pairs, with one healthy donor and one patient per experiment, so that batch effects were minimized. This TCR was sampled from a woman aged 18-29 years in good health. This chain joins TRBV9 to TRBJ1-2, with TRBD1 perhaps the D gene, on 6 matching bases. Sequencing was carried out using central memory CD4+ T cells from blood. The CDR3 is CASSGPGGGYTF. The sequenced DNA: TGTGCCAGCAGCGGCCCTGGGGGCGGCTACACCTTC.